This T cell receptor beta chain came from a study of PD-1 blockade in classical Hodgkin lymphoma. Measured with immunoSEQ multiplex PCR; TCRdb has only the in-frame clones, and not every one. The data show approximately 99,000 clones, about four fifths seen once. Looked up from germline, CDR1 is SEHNR and CDR2 is FQNEAQ (reference sequence). The length of the CDR3 is 14 residues. V lost 7 bases, J lost 0 bases, and 12 bases lay in between. All patients experienced relapse after autologous stem cell transplantation, and brentuximab vedotin exposure was variable. The source of this sequence is a human donor with classical Hodgkin lymphoma. The chain joins TRBV7-9 to TRBJ1-2; D uncertain. Sample: peripheral blood mononuclear cells (PBMCs), taken before the second cycle of nivolumab. The CDR3 DNA reads TGTGCCAGCATCCTAGGGTCAGCTAACTATGGCTACACCTTC. Translating it yields CASILGSANYGYTF.